Described below is a single TCR beta chain sequence and its context. The data were taken from a study of blood T cell repertoires in COVID-19. Across the study: Acute and convalescent COVID-19 samples came from the United States, Italy and Spain.

Germline CDR1 LGHDT, CDR2 YNNKEL (reference sequence). Trimming cost V 3 bases and J 0 bases; bases outside gene matches: 1. CDR3 length: 14 amino acids. Here immunoSEQ multiplex PCR was the method, and the copy in TCRdb shows in-frame clones only, minus some. The profile shows about 42,000 clones, more than 75% of them singletons. This sequence joins TRBV3-1 (or the pseudogene TRBV3-2) and TRBJ1-1, with 7 bases that match TRBD1. Material for sequencing was peripheral blood. The TCR comes from an elderly man with acute or convalescent COVID-19. As DNA, the CDR3 is TGTGCCAGCAGCCAGACAGGGATGAACACTGAAGCTTTCTTT. As protein: CASSQTGMNTEAFF.